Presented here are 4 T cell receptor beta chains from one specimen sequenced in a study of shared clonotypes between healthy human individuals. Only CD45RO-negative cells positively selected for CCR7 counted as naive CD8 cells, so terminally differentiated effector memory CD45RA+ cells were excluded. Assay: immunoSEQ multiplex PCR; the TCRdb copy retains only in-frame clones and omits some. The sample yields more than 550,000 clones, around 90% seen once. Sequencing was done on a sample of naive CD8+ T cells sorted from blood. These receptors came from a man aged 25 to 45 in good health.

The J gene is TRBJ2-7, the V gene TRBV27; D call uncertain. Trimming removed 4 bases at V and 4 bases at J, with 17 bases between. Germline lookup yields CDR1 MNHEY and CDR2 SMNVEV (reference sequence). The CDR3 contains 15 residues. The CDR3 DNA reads TGTGCCAGCAGTTCGCCGGCCACGACTTATTACGAGCAGTACTTC. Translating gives CASSSPATTYYEQYF.

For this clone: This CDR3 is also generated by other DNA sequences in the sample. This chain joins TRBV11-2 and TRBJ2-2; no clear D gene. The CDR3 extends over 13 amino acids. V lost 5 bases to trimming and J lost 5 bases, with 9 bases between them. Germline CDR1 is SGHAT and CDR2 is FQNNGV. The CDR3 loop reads CASSPSGTGELFF. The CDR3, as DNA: TGTGCCAGCAGCCCATCTGGGACCGGGGAGCTGTTTTTT.

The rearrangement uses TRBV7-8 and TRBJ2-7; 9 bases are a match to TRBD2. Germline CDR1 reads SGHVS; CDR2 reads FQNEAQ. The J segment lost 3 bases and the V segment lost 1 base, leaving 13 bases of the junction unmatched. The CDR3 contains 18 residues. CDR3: CASSLVSSGTLYFYEQYF. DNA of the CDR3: TGTGCCAGCAGCTTAGTCTCTAGCGGGACCCTCTATTTCTACGAGCAGTACTTC.

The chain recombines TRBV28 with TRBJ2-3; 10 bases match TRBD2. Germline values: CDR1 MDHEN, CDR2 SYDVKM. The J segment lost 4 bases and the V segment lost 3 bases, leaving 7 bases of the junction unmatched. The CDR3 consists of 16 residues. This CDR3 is CASSFFLAGAADTQYF. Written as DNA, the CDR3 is TGTGCCAGCAGTTTCTTCCTAGCGGGAGCAGCAGATACGCAGTATTTT.